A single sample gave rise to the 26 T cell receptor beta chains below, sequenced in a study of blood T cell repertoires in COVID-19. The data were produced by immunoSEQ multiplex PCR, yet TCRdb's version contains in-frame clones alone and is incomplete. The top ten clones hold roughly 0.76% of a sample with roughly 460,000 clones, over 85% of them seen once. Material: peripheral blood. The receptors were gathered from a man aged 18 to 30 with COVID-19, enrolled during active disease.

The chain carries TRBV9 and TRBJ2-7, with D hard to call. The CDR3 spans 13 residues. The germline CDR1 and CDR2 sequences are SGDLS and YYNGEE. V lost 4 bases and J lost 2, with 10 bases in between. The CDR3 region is CASSYRWPYEQYF. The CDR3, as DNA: TGTGCCAGCAGCTACCGTTGGCCCTACGAGCAGTACTTC.

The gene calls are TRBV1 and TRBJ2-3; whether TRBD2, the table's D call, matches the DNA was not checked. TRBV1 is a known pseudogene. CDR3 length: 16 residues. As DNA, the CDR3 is TGCACCAGCAGCCAACAAACTAGCGCCAGCACAGATACGCAGTATTTT. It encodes CTSSQQTSASTDTQYF.

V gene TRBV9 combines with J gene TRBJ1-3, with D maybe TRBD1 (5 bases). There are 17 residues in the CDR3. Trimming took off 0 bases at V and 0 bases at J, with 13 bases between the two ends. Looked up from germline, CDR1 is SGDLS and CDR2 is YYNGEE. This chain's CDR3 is CASSVAAGFTSGNTIYF. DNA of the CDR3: TGTGCCAGCAGCGTAGCTGCAGGGTTCACCTCTGGAAACACCATATATTTT.

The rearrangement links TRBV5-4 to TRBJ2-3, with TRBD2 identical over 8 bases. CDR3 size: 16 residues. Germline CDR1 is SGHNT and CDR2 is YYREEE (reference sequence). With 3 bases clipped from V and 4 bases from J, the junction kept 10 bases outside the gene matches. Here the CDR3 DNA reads TGTGCCAGCAGCTCCCATGGACTAGCCATTCCAGATACGCAGTATTTT. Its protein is CASSSHGLAIPDTQYF.

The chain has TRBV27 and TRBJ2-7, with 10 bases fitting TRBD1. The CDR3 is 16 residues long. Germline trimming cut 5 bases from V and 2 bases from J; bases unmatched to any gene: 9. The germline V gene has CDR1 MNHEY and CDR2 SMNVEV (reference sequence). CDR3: CASSRGGGTGAYEQYF. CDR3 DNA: TGTGCCAGCAGTCGTGGGGGGGGGACAGGGGCCTACGAGCAGTACTTC.

The CDR3 region is CASSLTGYGYTF. CDR3 nucleotides: TGTGCCAGCAGCTTAACCGGGTATGGCTACACCTTC. The chain joins TRBV11-2 to TRBJ1-2, with unresolved D. The CDR3 totals 12 residues. Germline CDR1 and CDR2: SGHAT and FQNNGV. V lost 2 bases to trimming and J lost 5 bases, with 6 bases between them.

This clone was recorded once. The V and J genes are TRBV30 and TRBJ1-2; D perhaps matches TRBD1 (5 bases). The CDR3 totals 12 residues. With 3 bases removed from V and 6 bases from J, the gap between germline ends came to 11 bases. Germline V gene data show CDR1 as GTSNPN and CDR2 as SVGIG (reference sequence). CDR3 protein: CAWRATGDGYTF. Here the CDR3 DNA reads TGTGCCTGGAGAGCCACGGGGGATGGCTACACCTTC. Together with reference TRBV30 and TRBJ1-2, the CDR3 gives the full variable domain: SQTIHQWPATLVQPVGSPLSLECTVEGTSNPNLYWYRQAAGRGLQLLFYSVGIGQISSEVPQNLSASRPQDRQFILSSKKLLLSDSGFYLCAWRATGDGYTFGSGTRLTVV.

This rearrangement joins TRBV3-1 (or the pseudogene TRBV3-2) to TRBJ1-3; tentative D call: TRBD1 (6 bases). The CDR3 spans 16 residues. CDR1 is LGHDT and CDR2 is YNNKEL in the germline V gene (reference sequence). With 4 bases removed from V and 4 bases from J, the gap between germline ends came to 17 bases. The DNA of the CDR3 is TGTGCCAGCAGCCGGGGGCGATCCTCGGGAGGAAACACCATATATTTT. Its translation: CASSRGRSSGGNTIYF.

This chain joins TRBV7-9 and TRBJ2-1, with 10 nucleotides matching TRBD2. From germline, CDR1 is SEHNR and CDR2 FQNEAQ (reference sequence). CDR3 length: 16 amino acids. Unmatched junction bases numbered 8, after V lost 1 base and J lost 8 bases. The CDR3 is CASSLGSSGSVDEQFF. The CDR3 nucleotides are TGTGCCAGCAGCTTAGGTTCTAGCGGGAGCGTCGATGAGCAGTTCTTC.

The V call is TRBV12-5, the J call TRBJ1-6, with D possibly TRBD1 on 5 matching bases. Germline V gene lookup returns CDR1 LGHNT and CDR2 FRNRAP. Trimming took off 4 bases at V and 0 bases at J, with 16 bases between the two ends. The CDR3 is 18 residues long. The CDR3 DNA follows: TGTGCTAGTGGTTCCTACCCGGGGGGGAGCTCCTATAATTCACCCCTCCACTTT. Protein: CASGSYPGGSSYNSPLHF.

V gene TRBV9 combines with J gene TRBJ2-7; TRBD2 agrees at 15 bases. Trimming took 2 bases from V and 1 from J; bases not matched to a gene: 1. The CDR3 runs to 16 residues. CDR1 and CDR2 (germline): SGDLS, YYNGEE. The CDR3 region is CASSVGLAGGSYEQYF. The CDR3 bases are TGTGCCAGCAGCGTTGGACTAGCGGGAGGGTCCTACGAGCAGTACTTC.

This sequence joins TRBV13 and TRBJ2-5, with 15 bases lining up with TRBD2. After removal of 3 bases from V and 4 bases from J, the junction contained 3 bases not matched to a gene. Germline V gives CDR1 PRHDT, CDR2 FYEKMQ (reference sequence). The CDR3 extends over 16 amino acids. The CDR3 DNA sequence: TGTGCCAGCAGCTTTACGGGACTAGCGGGAGGAGAGACCCAGTACTTC. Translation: CASSFTGLAGGETQYF.

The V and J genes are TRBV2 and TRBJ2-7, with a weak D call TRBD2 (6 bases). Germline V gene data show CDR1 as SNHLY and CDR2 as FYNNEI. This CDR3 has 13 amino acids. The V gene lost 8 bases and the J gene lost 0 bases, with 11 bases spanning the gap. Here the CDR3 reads CASEPTSSYEQYF. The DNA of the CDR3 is TGTGCCAGCGAGCCGACTAGCTCCTACGAGCAGTACTTC. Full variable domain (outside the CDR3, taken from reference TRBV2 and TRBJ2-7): EPEVTQTPSHQVTQMGQEVILRCVPISNHLYFYWYRQILGQKVEFLVSFYNNEISEKSEIFDDQFSVERPDGSNFTLKIRSTKLEDSAMYFCASEPTSSYEQYFGPGTRLTVT.

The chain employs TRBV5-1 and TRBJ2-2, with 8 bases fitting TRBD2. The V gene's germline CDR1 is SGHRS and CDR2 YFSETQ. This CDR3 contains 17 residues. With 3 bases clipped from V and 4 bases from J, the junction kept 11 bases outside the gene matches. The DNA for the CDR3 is TGCGCCAGCAGCTCACTCCTAAGCGGGAGTGGCACCGGGGAGCTGTTTTTT. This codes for CASSSLLSGSGTGELFF.

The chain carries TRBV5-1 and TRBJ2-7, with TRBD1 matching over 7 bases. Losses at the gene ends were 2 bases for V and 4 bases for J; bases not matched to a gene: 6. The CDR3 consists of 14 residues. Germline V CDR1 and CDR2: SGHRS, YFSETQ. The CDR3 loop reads CASSFTGTEYEQYF. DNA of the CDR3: TGCGCCAGCAGCTTCACCGGGACAGAATACGAGCAGTACTTC.

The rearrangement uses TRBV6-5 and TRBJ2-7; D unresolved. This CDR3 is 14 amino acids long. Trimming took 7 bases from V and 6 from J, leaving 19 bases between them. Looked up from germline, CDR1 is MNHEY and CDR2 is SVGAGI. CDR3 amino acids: CASISTVLPSEQYF. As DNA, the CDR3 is TGTGCCAGCATTTCAACAGTGCTACCCTCCGAGCAGTACTTC.

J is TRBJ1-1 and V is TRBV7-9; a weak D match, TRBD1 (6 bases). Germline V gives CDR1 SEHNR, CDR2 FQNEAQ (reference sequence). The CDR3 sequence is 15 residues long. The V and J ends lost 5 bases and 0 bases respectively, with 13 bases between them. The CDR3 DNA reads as TGTGCCAGCAGCCAAACCGGACAGATGAACACTGAAGCTTTCTTT. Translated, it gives CASSQTGQMNTEAFF. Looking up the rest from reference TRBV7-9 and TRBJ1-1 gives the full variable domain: DTGVSQNPRHKITKRGQNVTFRCDPISEHNRLYWYRQTLGQGPEFLTYFQNEAQLEKSRLLSDRFSAERPKGSFSTLEIQRTEQGDSAMYLCASSQTGQMNTEAFFGQGTRLTVV.

The DNA of the CDR3 is TGTGCCAGAAAAGACAACGACTATGGCTACACCTTC. Its translation: CARKDNDYGYTF. The chain uses TRBV2 and TRBJ1-2, with D unresolved. The CDR3 is 12 amino acids. Between the trimmed V and J ends, which lost 9 bases and 3 bases, there was a span of 11 bases. Germline lookup yields CDR1 SNHLY and CDR2 FYNNEI.

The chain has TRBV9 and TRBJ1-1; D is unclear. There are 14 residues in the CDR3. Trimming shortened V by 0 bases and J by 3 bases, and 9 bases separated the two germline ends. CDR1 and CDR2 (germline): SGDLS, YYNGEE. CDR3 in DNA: TGTGCCAGCAGCGTAGTTCAGAGGGACACTGAAGCTTTCTTT. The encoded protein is CASSVVQRDTEAFF.

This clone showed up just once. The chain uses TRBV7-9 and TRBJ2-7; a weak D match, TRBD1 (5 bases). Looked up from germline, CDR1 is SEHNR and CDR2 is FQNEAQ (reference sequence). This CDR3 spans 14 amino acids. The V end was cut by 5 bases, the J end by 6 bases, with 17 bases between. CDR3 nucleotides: TGTGCCAGCAGCATTAGGGGCCCGGAGAGCGAGCAGTACTTC. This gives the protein CASSIRGPESEQYF.

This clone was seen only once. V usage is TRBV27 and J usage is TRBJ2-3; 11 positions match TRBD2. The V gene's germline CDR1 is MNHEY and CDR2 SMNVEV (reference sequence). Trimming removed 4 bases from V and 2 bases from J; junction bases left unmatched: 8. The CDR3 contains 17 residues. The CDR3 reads CASSSSRLAGNTDTQYF. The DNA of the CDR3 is TGTGCCAGCAGTTCCTCAAGACTAGCGGGAAACACAGATACGCAGTATTTT.

As DNA, the CDR3 is TGTGCCAGCAGCTCCCTGGGAGGCTCGGTAGGAGATACGCAGTATTTT. Amino acids: CASSSLGGSVGDTQYF. The chain combines TRBV7-9 with TRBJ2-3, with D possibly being TRBD2 (6 bases). Germline CDR1 and CDR2: SEHNR and FQNEAQ (reference sequence). This CDR3 is built from 16 residues. V lost 4 bases and J lost 5, with 19 bases in between. The full variable domain, rest sourced from reference TRBV7-9 and TRBJ2-3, is DTGVSQNPRHKITKRGQNVTFRCDPISEHNRLYWYRQTLGQGPEFLTYFQNEAQLEKSRLLSDRFSAERPKGSFSTLEIQRTEQGDSAMYLCASSSLGGSVGDTQYFGPGTRLTVL.

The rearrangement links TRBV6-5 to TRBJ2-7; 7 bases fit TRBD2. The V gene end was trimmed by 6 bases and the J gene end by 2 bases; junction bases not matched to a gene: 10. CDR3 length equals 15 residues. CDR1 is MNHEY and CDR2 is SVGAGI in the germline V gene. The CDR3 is CASSSPGRGPYEQYF. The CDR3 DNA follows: TGTGCCAGCAGCTCCCCTGGGAGGGGACCCTACGAGCAGTACTTC.

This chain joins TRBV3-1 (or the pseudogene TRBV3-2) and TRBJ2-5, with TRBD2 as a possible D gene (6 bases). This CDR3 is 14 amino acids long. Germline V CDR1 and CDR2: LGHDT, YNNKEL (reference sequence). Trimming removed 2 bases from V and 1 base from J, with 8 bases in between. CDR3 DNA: TGTGCCAGCAGCCAAAGGGACTTCCAAGAGACCCAGTACTTC. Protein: CASSQRDFQETQYF.

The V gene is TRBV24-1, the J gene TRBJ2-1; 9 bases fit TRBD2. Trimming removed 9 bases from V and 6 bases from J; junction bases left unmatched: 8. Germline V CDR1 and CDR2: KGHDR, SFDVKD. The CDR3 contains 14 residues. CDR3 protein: CATPSGSGSNEQFF. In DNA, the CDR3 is TGTGCCACCCCGTCAGGTAGCGGGAGCAATGAGCAGTTCTTC.

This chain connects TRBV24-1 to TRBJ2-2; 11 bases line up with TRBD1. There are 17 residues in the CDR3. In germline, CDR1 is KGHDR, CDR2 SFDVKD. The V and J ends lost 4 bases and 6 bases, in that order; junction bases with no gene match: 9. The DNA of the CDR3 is TGTGCCACCAGTGACCATATTGGGACAGGGGGATCCGGGGAGCTGTTTTTT. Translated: CATSDHIGTGGSGELFF.